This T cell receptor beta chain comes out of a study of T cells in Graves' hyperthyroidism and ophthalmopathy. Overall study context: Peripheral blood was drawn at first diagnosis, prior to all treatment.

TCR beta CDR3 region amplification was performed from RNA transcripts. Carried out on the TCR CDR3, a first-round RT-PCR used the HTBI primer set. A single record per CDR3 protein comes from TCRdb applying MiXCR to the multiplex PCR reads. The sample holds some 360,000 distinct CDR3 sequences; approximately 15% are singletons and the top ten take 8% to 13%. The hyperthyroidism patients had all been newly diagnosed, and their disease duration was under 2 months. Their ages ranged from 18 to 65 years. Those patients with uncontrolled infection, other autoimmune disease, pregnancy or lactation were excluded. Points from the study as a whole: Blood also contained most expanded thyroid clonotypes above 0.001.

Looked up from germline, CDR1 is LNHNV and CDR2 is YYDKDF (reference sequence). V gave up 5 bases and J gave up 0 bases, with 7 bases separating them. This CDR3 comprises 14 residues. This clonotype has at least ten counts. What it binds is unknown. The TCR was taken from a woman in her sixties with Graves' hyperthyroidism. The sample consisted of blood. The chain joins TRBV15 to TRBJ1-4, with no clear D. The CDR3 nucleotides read TGTGCCACCAGCCGCGTTGCAACTAATGAAAAACTGTTTTTT. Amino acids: CATSRVATNEKLFF.